Each of the 18 T cell receptor beta chains below was sequenced from the same sample in a study of somatic mutations in cytotoxic T cells in rheumatoid arthritis. This table comes from immunoSEQ multiplex PCR, and its TCRdb copy is limited to in-frame clones, with some not included. Seen here are approximately 9,400 clones, roughly 90% observed once, and the top ten hold approximately 1%. Material: CD4+ T cells sorted from blood. The source is a woman aged 18-29 years with rheumatoid arthritis.

The chain combines TRBV4-1 with TRBJ2-5, with D tentatively TRBD2 (6 bases). The CDR3 extends over 15 amino acids. Trimming left V 2 bases short and J 4 bases short, with 14 bases between. CDR1 and CDR2 from the germline V gene are MGHRA and YSYEKL. The CDR3 DNA reads TGCGCCAGCAGCCAACTACCTACCGGGGGAGAGACCCAGTACTTC. It codes for CASSQLPTGGETQYF.

This chain joins TRBV28 and TRBJ1-5; possible D gene TRBD1, 5 bases. The CDR3 is made up of 14 amino acids. Germline V lookup: CDR1 MDHEN, CDR2 SYDVKM. Trimming removed 10 bases from V and 4 bases from J, with 17 bases in between. CDR3: CATTIDSANQPQHF. The DNA for the CDR3 is TGTGCCACTACCATTGACAGCGCAAATCAGCCCCAGCATTTT.

V gene TRBV19 combines with J gene TRBJ2-7; the D gene is possibly TRBD2 (5 bases). Germline V gives CDR1 LNHDA, CDR2 SQIVND (reference sequence). Trimming left V 1 base short and J 3 bases short, with 7 bases between. The CDR3 totals 13 residues. The DNA for the CDR3 is TGTGCCAGTAGTATAGGTCGGGGCTACGAGCAGTACTTC. Translated: CASSIGRGYEQYF.

The chain recombines TRBV19 with TRBJ1-3; no reliable D call. The CDR3 has 17 residues. The V end was cut by 1 base, the J end by 2 bases, with 15 bases between. Germline V gives CDR1 LNHDA, CDR2 SQIVND (reference sequence). The CDR3 protein is CASSIVAAASAGNTIYF. The DNA of the CDR3 is TGTGCCAGTAGTATAGTCGCGGCAGCCTCAGCTGGAAACACCATATATTTT.

This sequence joins TRBV6-5 and TRBJ2-7; 9 bases fit TRBD2. V dropped 5 bases and J dropped 3; count of bases not matched to a gene: 5. The CDR3 spans 14 residues. Looked up from germline, CDR1 is MNHEY and CDR2 is SVGAGI. The CDR3 protein is CASSRSGGIYEQYF. CDR3 nucleotide sequence: TGTGCCAGCAGTCGAAGCGGGGGGATCTACGAGCAGTACTTC.

The genes are TRBV2 and TRBJ2-3; a possible D gene is TRBD2 (7 bases). CDR3 length equals 14 residues. Trimming stripped 8 bases from V and 6 bases from J, with 18 bases between. The germline V gene encodes CDR1 SNHLY and CDR2 FYNNEI. In DNA, the CDR3 is TGTGCCAGCGGGAGGGGGGGGCCTTGGGATACGCAGTATTTT. It codes for CASGRGGPWDTQYF.

The chain has TRBV27 and TRBJ2-5; D perhaps matches TRBD1 (6 bases). The V and J ends lost 6 bases and 5 bases respectively, with 10 bases between them. The CDR3 sequence is 12 residues long. Germline lookup yields CDR1 MNHEY and CDR2 SMNVEV (reference sequence). The CDR3 here is CASRPRGETQYF. Written as DNA, the CDR3 is TGTGCCAGCAGGCCCAGGGGTGAGACCCAGTACTTC.

The chain is built from TRBV6-4 and TRBJ2-7; TRBD1 is a possible D gene (5 bases). The ends were cut back, 5 bases at V and 4 bases at J, with 9 bases in the middle. The CDR3 consists of 12 residues. Germline V gene lookup returns CDR1 MRHNA and CDR2 SNTAGT. The CDR3 reads CASSLYRYEQYF. The CDR3 region has the DNA TGTGCCAGCAGTCTGTACAGGTACGAGCAGTACTTC.

The chain employs TRBV5-1 and TRBJ2-5; the match to TRBD1 covers 8 bases. Germline assignment: CDR1 SGHRS and CDR2 YFSETQ. Germline trimming cut 0 bases from V and 1 base from J; bases unmatched to any gene: 5. CDR3 length: 16 residues. CDR3 loop: CASSLGTGSPQETQYF. The CDR3 region has the DNA TGCGCCAGCAGCTTGGGGACAGGGAGTCCCCAAGAGACCCAGTACTTC. Looking up the rest from reference TRBV5-1 and TRBJ2-5 gives the full variable domain: KAGVTQTPRYLIKTRGQQVTLSCSPISGHRSVSWYQQTPGQGLQFLFEYFSETQRNKGNFPGRFSGRQFSNSRSEMNVSTLELGDSALYLCASSLGTGSPQETQYFGPGTRLLVL.

As for this clone: At one of its ends the junction is not consistent with the germline gene, which may arise from a read error. The same CDR3 arises from other DNA sequences in this sample as well. This chain uses TRBV4-1 with TRBJ2-3, with D perhaps TRBD2 (5 bases). Germline V gene data show CDR1 as MGHRA and CDR2 as YSYEKL. This CDR3 region has 15 residues. This chain's CDR3 is CASSQEGTRTDTQYF. In DNA form, the CDR3 reads TGCGCCAGCAGTCAAGAGGGTACGAGGACAGATACGCAGTATTTT.

The chain uses TRBV7-6 and TRBJ2-2; 8 bases match TRBD1. CDR1 and CDR2 (germline): SGHVS, FNYEAQ. The CDR3 is 15 amino acids. Trimming removed 6 bases from V and 5 bases from J; junction bases left unmatched: 8. In nucleotides, the CDR3 is TGTGCCAGCAGTTCCGGACAGGGTGGAACCGGGGAGCTGTTTTTT. Translated, it gives CASSSGQGGTGELFF.

This sequence joins TRBV4-1 and TRBJ2-1; 9 bases are shared with TRBD2. Trimming cost V 1 base and J 8 bases; bases outside gene matches: 15. The CDR3 sequence is 18 residues long. Germline V gene lookup returns CDR1 MGHRA and CDR2 YSYEKL. Written as DNA, the CDR3 is TGCGCCAGCAGCCAAGGGACCCTCCTAGCGGGGCCCGACCATGAGCAGTTCTTC. Protein: CASSQGTLLAGPDHEQFF.

This clone was seen only once. The chain couples TRBV11-1 to TRBJ2-5; unclear D gene. V lost 6 bases and J lost 5, with 7 bases in between. Germline V gives CDR1 SGHAT, CDR2 FQDESV (reference sequence). The CDR3 is 11 amino acids. In DNA, the CDR3 is TGTGCCAGCAGTAGGCGGGAGACCCAGTACTTC. Translated, it gives CASSRRETQYF.

The chain carries TRBV5-4 and TRBJ2-7; 8 bases are a match to TRBD1. The germline gives CDR1 SGHNT, CDR2 YYREEE (reference sequence). J gave up 4 bases and V 4 bases, and 10 bases lay outside the gene matches. The length of the CDR3 is 15 residues. CDR3 region: CASSPGQGAHYEQYF. Written as DNA, the CDR3 is TGTGCCAGCAGCCCGGGGCAGGGGGCTCATTACGAGCAGTACTTC.

V gene TRBV18 combines with J gene TRBJ1-1; 7 bases are a match to TRBD1. V gave up 2 bases and J gave up 5 bases; unmatched junction bases: 8. CDR1 and CDR2 (germline): KGHSH, LQKENI. The CDR3 runs to 15 residues. CDR3 amino acids: CASSPAGGVRTEAFF. CDR3 DNA sequence: TGTGCCAGCTCACCAGCAGGGGGAGTTAGGACTGAAGCTTTCTTT. Based on the CDR3 plus reference TRBV18 and TRBJ1-1, the full variable domain is NAGVMQNPRHLVRRRGQEARLRCSPMKGHSHVYWYRQLPEEGLKFMVYLQKENIIDESGMPKERFSAEFPKEGPSILRIQQVVRGDSAAYFCASSPAGGVRTEAFFGQGTRLTVV.

V is TRBV27 and J is TRBJ1-2, with 7 bases fitting TRBD1. CDR3 length equals 15 residues. Germline assignment: CDR1 MNHEY and CDR2 SMNVEV (reference sequence). J lost 2 bases, V lost 0 bases, and 3 bases had no gene match. CDR3 amino acids: CASSLSRQGNYGYTF. The CDR3, as DNA: TGTGCCAGCAGTTTATCGCGACAGGGCAACTATGGCTACACCTTC.

This chain links TRBV18 with TRBJ1-1; D unclear. V lost 0 bases and J 2 bases, leaving 10 bases between the germline ends. Per the germline V gene, CDR1 is KGHSH and CDR2 is LQKENI. The CDR3 consists of 15 residues. CDR3 nucleotide sequence: TGTGCCAGCTCACCACCCGGGTACTATAACACTGAAGCTTTCTTT. This codes for CASSPPGYYNTEAFF. Looking up the rest from reference TRBV18 and TRBJ1-1 gives the full variable domain: NAGVMQNPRHLVRRRGQEARLRCSPMKGHSHVYWYRQLPEEGLKFMVYLQKENIIDESGMPKERFSAEFPKEGPSILRIQQVVRGDSAAYFCASSPPGYYNTEAFFGQGTRLTVV.

Comments on this clone: The sample contains more than one DNA sequence encoding this CDR3. V usage is TRBV28 and J usage is TRBJ1-5; D perhaps matches TRBD1 (6 bases). The CDR3 contains 16 residues. Germline-derived CDR1 and CDR2 are MDHEN and SYDVKM. V lost 9 bases and J lost 0, with 18 bases in between. CDR3 nucleotide sequence: TGTGCCAGTACCCGGGACATTCTTTATAGCAATCAGCCCCAGCATTTT. Protein: CASTRDILYSNQPQHF.